Presented here are 2 T cell receptor beta chains from one specimen sequenced in a study of cytomegalovirus exposure and HLA in healthy donors. The PCR made use of 60 Vbeta and 13 Jbeta primers. Profiled with immunoSEQ multiplex PCR; TCRdb holds only in-frame clones, not every one. Found here are 90,000 or so clones, 60% to 85% of them singletons; the top ten hold over 2%. The source material was PBMCs. These receptors were taken from a boy younger than 18 in good health and CMV-seronegative.

V usage is TRBV28 and J usage is TRBJ1-3; 9 nucleotides align to TRBD1. Per the germline V gene, CDR1 is MDHEN and CDR2 is SYDVKM. The CDR3 sequence is 15 residues long. V shed 6 bases, J shed 4 bases, and the junction held 7 bases outside the gene matches. CDR3 in DNA: TGTGCCAGCAGGCACAGGGGGCTTTCAGGAAACACCATATATTTT. It is translated as CASRHRGLSGNTIYF.

The chain has TRBV6-6 and TRBJ1-2; D might be TRBD1 (5 bases). This CDR3 has 16 amino acids. Trimming pared 6 bases from V and 3 bases from J, leaving 20 bases between. CDR1 and CDR2 (germline): MNHNY, SVGAGI (reference sequence). The CDR3 nucleotides read TGTGCCAGCAGCCGACTCCTCCAGGGCAGCGACTATGGCTACACCTTC. This encodes CASSRLLQGSDYGYTF.